This paragraph reports one TCR beta chain. Its antigen is not identified. This specimen includes other DNA sequences encoding the same CDR3. This entry is derived from a study of cytomegalovirus exposure and HLA in healthy donors. Per the germline V gene, CDR1 is SEHNR and CDR2 is FQNEAQ (reference sequence). This CDR3 spans 15 amino acids. J lost 5 bases, V lost 1 base, and 3 bases had no gene match. With 60 Vbeta and 13 Jbeta primers, the PCR was carried out. The repertoire was sequenced with immunoSEQ multiplex PCR; TCRdb's copy has only in-frame clones and lacks some. The sample holds around 210,000 clones, around 77% seen once. General study results and limits: Fewer than 20,000 TCR beta sequences were associated with HLA alleles at 0.05 false discovery rate in a later analysis.

Source material: PBMCs. This chain links TRBV7-9 with TRBJ2-3, with TRBD2 matching 10 bases. The sequence was obtained from a woman aged 25 to 45 in good health and CMV-seronegative. CDR3 coding DNA: TGTGCCAGCAGCTTAGGGACTAGCGGCGGAGATACGCAGTATTTT. Translating gives CASSLGTSGGDTQYF.